The present T cell receptor (beta chain) was sequenced within a study of T cell responses to AZD1222 COVID-19 vaccine (dated by TCRdb to the early 2020s). The study in broad terms: AZD1222 recipients whose second dose came at about 4 weeks and those whose second dose came at about 12 weeks were combined into one group, since spike-specific TCR depth and breadth did not differ between the two schedules. Enrollment into the trials was organized by age into subgroups of 18-55, 56-69 and 70-plus years, and those subgroups contained approximately 160, 26 and 62 TCR-sequenced participants, respectively. TCR sequencing covered roughly 230 trial participants: 200 to 210 given two doses of AZD1222 and approximately 26 given two doses of MenACWY control vaccine. What the authors observed across the whole study: Conclusions about previously exposed vaccinees were limited because only six AZD1222 recipients were SARS-CoV-2 seropositive at baseline. A significant rise in spike-specific TCR breadth and depth was observed after two AZD1222 doses relative to day 0 and relative to MenACWY recipients. The 56-69-year group was small, and its depth increase did not reach significance, likely because of low power. The whole spike protein was spanned by vaccine-associated CD4 TCRs, and dominant responses were seen in regions 160-218 and 743-854. Reportedly, almost half of the unique spike-specific TCRs recognized epitopes lying outside the regions that are mutated in the B.1.351 and B.1.1.7 variants. Participants were mostly white British and included more females than males, and it was suggested by the authors that clonal diversity may have been underestimated. Because no day 14 peak-response samples were available, repertoires were characterized only after the peak T cell response.

The time point label, as the study defines it: baseline before first vaccination. Vaccinee samples were obtained from the UK trials COV001 and COV002, which included a single-blind randomized controlled phase 2/3 trial of AZD1222 (ChAdOx1 nCoV-19) in healthy adults. For TCRbeta chain sequencing, PBMC samples were collected from trial participants at day 0 and at day 28 after the second dose. Remarks on this clone: Its antigen is still unknown. No clone much larger than this one lies a single base away; base qualities are absent.

The CDR3 regions of human TCRbeta chains were subjected to immunosequencing. For the original study's pipeline: TCRs in the repertoires were matched against a reference library of SARS-CoV-2-specific TCRs that had been generated with the MIRA antigen-specificity platform. Breadth was defined as the fraction of unique TCRs that were SARS-CoV-2-associated. Depth was defined as the fraction of total T cells that were SARS-CoV-2-associated. Using the MIRA data, each spike-specific TCR was assigned both to the spike region to which the TCR was reactive and to a CD4 or CD8 class. Log10-transformed breadth and depth values were compared by one-way ANOVA with Sidak's multiple comparisons tests. Held by TCRdb, this immuneACCESS table contains in-frame sequences only and omits some clones. Under half of the omission traces to an unresolved V gene where checked; the cause of the rest is unknown. V and J calls plus clone size are reproduced from that table; the DNA served to infer D and trimming. A total of around 97,000 clones appear in this sample, 91% of them only once. The ten biggest clones cover 45% to 50% of the sample.

The receptor was isolated from an adult in good health. Sample: peripheral blood, taken on day 0 of AZD1222 vaccination.

The DNA sequence is as follows: TGCGCCAGCAGTCGGGCCACCTACAATGAGCAGTTCTTC. This sequence encodes CASSRATYNEQFF. This receptor chain uses TRBV23-1 and TRBJ2-1; no D segment can be confidently identified. TRBV23-1 is sorted into the ORF group, with uncertain function. The junction carries 6 bases between V and J, which are trimmed by 4 bases and 2 bases respectively. Including cysteine and phenylalanine, the CDR3 has 13 amino acids. The CDR3 DNA has 39 bases and is translated from base 1.